A single sample gave rise to the 18 T cell receptor beta chains below, sequenced in a study of T cell repertoires in cytomegalovirus infection. TCRdb redid the calling of the reads with MiXCR, one entry per CDR3 protein. The table includes just over 300,000 distinct CDR3 sequences, around a sixth detected once. The specimen was PBMCs. These receptors were taken from a human donor in good health (CMV status not recorded). Some clones in this sample may be carry-over from other donors' samples.

This clonotype occurred many times. The CDR3 loop is CASSGGTLGRDTQYF. The CDR3 DNA follows: TGTGCCAGCAGCGGTGGGACTCTCGGCAGAGATACGCAGTATTTT. The V and J genes are TRBV7-3 and TRBJ2-3; a weak D match, TRBD2 (6 bases). The CDR3 has 15 amino acids. The germline V gene encodes CDR1 SGHTA and CDR2 FQGTGA. Between the trimmed V and J ends, which lost 5 bases and 5 bases, there was a span of 17 bases. The variable domain in full, with the rest retrieved from reference TRBV7-3 and TRBJ2-3, is GAGVSQTPSNKVTEKGKYVELRCDPISGHTALYWYRQSLGQGPEFLIYFQGTGAADDSGLPNDRFFAVRPEGSVSTLKIQRTERGDSAVYLCASSGGTLGRDTQYFGPGTRLTVL.

This clonotype was seen repeatedly, ten times or more. V gene TRBV7-2 combines with J gene TRBJ2-5; D may be TRBD1 or TRBD2 (5 bases each). This CDR3 is 14 amino acids long. V dropped 2 bases and J dropped 5 bases, with 12 bases sitting between them. Germline V gives CDR1 SGHTA, CDR2 FQGNSA. CDR3 coding DNA: TGTGCCAGCAGCTTATCCGGGGCCTTTGAGACCCAGTACTTC. Translating gives CASSLSGAFETQYF.

This chain uses TRBV19 with TRBJ1-5, with TRBD1 as a possible D gene (6 bases). This CDR3 comprises 18 residues. From germline, CDR1 is LNHDA and CDR2 SQIVND (reference sequence). The germline V and J ends were trimmed by 5 bases and 1 base, with 21 bases remaining between them. The CDR3 region is CASSARRGAGESNQPQHF. The CDR3 nucleotides are TGTGCCAGTAGTGCCCGCAGGGGAGCCGGAGAAAGCAATCAGCCCCAGCATTTT.

This chain connects TRBV6-2 or TRBV6-3 to TRBJ2-3, with a possible D match to TRBD2 (6 bases). CDR1 is MNHEY, CDR2 SVGEGT, per germline. The CDR3 covers 14 residues. Trimming took off 7 bases at V and 2 bases at J, with 13 bases between the two ends. DNA for the CDR3: TGTGCCAGCACCGACCCGGGAGACACAGATACGCAGTATTTT. Its protein is CASTDPGDTDTQYF.

The gene calls are TRBV5-1 and TRBJ2-3; possibly TRBD1 or TRBD2 for D (5 bases each). CDR3 length equals 16 residues. V lost 4 bases, J lost 1 base, and 16 bases lay in between. Germline V CDR1 and CDR2: SGHRS, YFSETQ. This CDR3 is CASSPGTQVRTDTQYF. In DNA, the CDR3 is TGCGCCAGCAGCCCAGGGACCCAGGTCCGCACAGATACGCAGTATTTT.

The rearrangement links TRBV12-3 or TRBV12-4 to TRBJ2-7; weak D call: TRBD2 (6 bases). The CDR3 runs to 14 residues. The germline V and J ends were trimmed by 6 bases and 4 bases, with 16 bases remaining between them. This chain's CDR3 is CASRAGTGEYEQYF. Written as DNA, the CDR3 is TGTGCCAGCAGGGCCGGGACGGGGGAATACGAGCAGTACTTC.

This clonotype was seen repeatedly, ten times or more. This chain connects TRBV7-2 to TRBJ2-1; the match to TRBD2 covers 9 bases. Germline CDR1 and CDR2: SGHTA and FQGNSA. After removal of 3 bases from V and 10 bases from J, the junction contained 10 bases not matched to a gene. This CDR3 has 15 residues. The DNA for the CDR3 is TGTGCCAGCAGCTTTTTGGCGGGGGGGCATCGGGAGCAGTTCTTC. This gives the protein CASSFLAGGHREQFF.

The chain uses TRBV2 and TRBJ2-5; D may correspond to TRBD1 or TRBD2 (5 bases each). Germline CDR1 SNHLY, CDR2 FYNNEI. The V and J ends lost 11 bases and 7 bases respectively, with 23 bases between them. The CDR3 totals 14 residues. The CDR3 region has the DNA TGTGCCTCCACGGCCTGGGACCCTCAGACGACCCAGTACTTC. Its translation: CASTAWDPQTTQYF. The full variable domain, with the rest looked up from reference TRBV2 and TRBJ2-5, is EPEVTQTPSHQVTQMGQEVILRCVPISNHLYFYWYRQILGQKVEFLVSFYNNEISEKSEIFDDQFSVERPDGSNFTLKIRSTKLEDSAMYFCASTAWDPQTTQYFGPGTRLLVL.

Comments on this clonotype: A much larger clonotype is one base distant, so this may be a read error. V and J are TRBV7-2 and TRBJ2-1, with 8 bases that match TRBD2. Looked up from germline, CDR1 is SGHTA and CDR2 is FQGNSA. Losses at the gene ends were 11 bases for V and 0 bases for J; bases not matched to a gene: 18. This CDR3 is built from 18 residues. The CDR3: CARSDRTSYKYSYNEQFF. In nucleotides, the CDR3 is TGTGCCCGCTCCGACAGGACTAGCTATAAATACTCCTACAATGAGCAGTTCTTC.

This clonotype was seen many times. The chain has TRBV7-2 and TRBJ2-7, with D possibly called TRBD1 or TRBD2 (5 bases each). Trimming cost V 5 bases and J 4 bases, with 12 bases left between them. Germline CDR1 and CDR2: SGHTA and FQGNSA. The length of the CDR3 is 13 residues. CDR3 protein: CASSQVWGYEQYF. CDR3 nucleotides: TGTGCCAGCAGCCAAGTTTGGGGGTACGAGCAGTACTTC.

This clonotype was observed many times. The J gene is TRBJ2-5, the V gene TRBV20-1; the D gene is possibly TRBD2 (5 bases). Trimming pared 6 bases from V and 1 base from J, leaving 15 bases between. Germline V gene sequence: CDR1 DFQATT, CDR2 SNEGSKA (reference sequence). The CDR3 is 14 amino acids. CDR3 sequence: CSAGVALTQETQYF. In DNA form, the CDR3 reads TGCAGTGCCGGGGTGGCGTTGACCCAAGAGACCCAGTACTTC.

The rearrangement links TRBV6-6 to TRBJ1-6; weak D call: TRBD1 (6 bases). The germline CDR1 and CDR2 sequences are MNHNY and SVGAGI (reference sequence). Trimming removed 0 bases at V and 7 bases at J, with 10 bases between. This CDR3 is 15 amino acids long. CDR3 loop: CASSYSPGTNSPLHF. The CDR3 nucleotides are TGTGCCAGCAGTTACTCGCCAGGGACAAATTCACCCCTCCACTTT.

The chain recombines TRBV25-1 with TRBJ2-5; D perhaps matches TRBD2 (5 bases). Germline loops: CDR1 MGHDK, CDR2 SYGVNS. The CDR3 has 17 residues. The V end was cut by 3 bases, the J end by 3 bases, with 20 bases between. CDR3 nucleotides: TGTGCCAGCAGTGAGCAAAAGGACTTTCCATTCAAAGAGACCCAGTACTTC. Translated, it gives CASSEQKDFPFKETQYF.

The chain combines TRBV7-2 with TRBJ1-2; maybe TRBD1 (5 bases). The V end lost 3 bases, the J end lost 6 bases, and 11 bases lay between the germline ends. Per the germline V gene, CDR1 is SGHTA and CDR2 is FQGNSA. CDR3 length equals 13 residues. Here the CDR3 reads CASSFQGGNGYTF. The DNA of the CDR3 is TGTGCCAGCAGCTTTCAGGGAGGGAATGGCTACACCTTC.

This clonotype was observed many times. The chain combines TRBV6-5 with TRBJ2-5; the D gene could be TRBD1 or TRBD2 (6 bases each). Germline V gene sequence: CDR1 MNHEY, CDR2 SVGAGI. This CDR3 comprises 15 residues. Trimming pared 0 bases from V and 5 bases from J, leaving 13 bases between. CDR3 sequence (DNA): TGTGCCAGCAGTTACTCGGTGGGGGGCAGGGAGACCCAGTACTTC. Its protein product is CASSYSVGGRETQYF.

This clonotype came up a few times. V usage is TRBV5-1 and J usage is TRBJ2-1; 8 bases line up with TRBD2. The V and J ends lost 0 bases and 0 bases, in that order; junction bases with no gene match: 8. This CDR3 region has 18 residues. Germline V gene lookup returns CDR1 SGHRS and CDR2 YFSETQ. DNA for the CDR3: TGCGCCAGCAGCTTGGCCGATCAGCGGGGGAGCTCCTACAATGAGCAGTTCTTC. This codes for CASSLADQRGSSYNEQFF.

This clonotype has ten or more counts. V usage is TRBV7-2 and J usage is TRBJ1-1; D gene uncertain. CDR1 is SGHTA and CDR2 is FQGNSA in the germline V gene. V shed 3 bases and J shed 3 bases, with 8 bases lying between them. This CDR3 spans 13 amino acids. The CDR3 DNA reads as TGTGCCAGCAGCTTCCGGCCCGACACTGAAGCTTTCTTT. The encoded protein is CASSFRPDTEAFF.

Many counts were recorded for this clonotype. V gene TRBV7-2 combines with J gene TRBJ2-3; 12 bases fit TRBD2. The CDR3 length is 18 residues. The germline gives CDR1 SGHTA, CDR2 FQGNSA. J lost 3 bases, V lost 3 bases, and 10 bases had no gene match. The CDR3: CASSLGPSGGARTDTQYF. The CDR3 nucleotides are TGTGCCAGCAGCTTGGGGCCTAGCGGGGGGGCCAGGACAGATACGCAGTATTTT.